This T cell receptor (beta chain) was retrieved from a study of blood T cell repertoires in COVID-19 (dated by TCRdb to 2018 to 2021). Regarding the research as a whole: The collaborator samples originated in the United States, Italy and Spain and spanned the acute and convalescent phases of COVID-19. A freely available public database, intended as a resource for researchers studying the immune response to SARS-CoV-2, is where the repertoires were released. HLA class I and class II types, where available, came from metadata supplied by the sample provider rather than from assay-based typing. The material from the prospective study consisted of cDNA or gDNA derived from T cells, B-cell-depleted T cells, or PBMCs. Samples came from the ongoing ImmuneRACE study (first 160 participants) plus 1,254 subjects from 6 global collaborators. Subjects who had been exposed to COVID-19, were actively infected with it, or had recovered from it provided the deeply sampled blood TCRbeta repertoires that made up the dataset. A de-identified subject ID, COVID-19 status, age in years and sex were almost always included in the sample metadata.

TCRbeta CDR3 regions were amplified from genomic DNA using the immunoSEQ Assay, a bias-controlled multiplex PCR. The original methods were these. Nucleated cell counts per sample were estimated from amplification of reference gene primers within the assay. To quantify the absolute abundance of each unique TCRbeta CDR3 rearrangement, sequence reads were collapsed and filtered. For each sample, productive Simpson clonality was calculated as the square root of Simpson's diversity index over productive rearrangements. TCRdb provides this immuneACCESS table in a form limited to in-frame rearrangements. Some clones are lacking; in checked studies, under half of them reflect an unresolved V gene, and why the rest are absent is not known. The DNA gave D and trimming, while V, J and clone size come from that table. Present in this sample are around 160,000 clones, more than 80% of which were seen just once. The biggest ten clones account for around an eighth of the sample.

A word on this clone: What antigen it recognizes has not been identified. Per-base qualities were not stored, and no clone one base away is much larger.

One collaborating source in Seattle enrolled patients during active infection and followed them longitudinally through the course of disease. Each collaborating institution followed its own protocols to collect whole blood in K2EDTA tubes. For TCRbeta analysis, collaborator samples were shipped as frozen whole blood, as isolated PBMCs, or as DNA extracted from either sample type. The junction shows trimming of 6 bases on V and 5 bases on J, and the gene matches do not reach 9 bases of it. CDR1 MDHEN and CDR2 SYDVKM were looked up in the germline V gene. The CDR3 runs 14 amino acids, cysteine and phenylalanine included. The only DNA kept is the CDR3, 42 bases in frame from the first base. Broader findings and caveats from the paper: How much clinical and demographic metadata was included differed by source and by participant, and the metadata was provided uncurated.

The clonotype was recovered from a man younger than 35 with COVID-19, enrolled during active disease. Input material: peripheral blood. The chain employs TRBV28 and TRBJ2-7; 8 bases in the junction line up with TRBD1. The base sequence is TGTGCCAGCAGCGGACAGGGTGTTTTGGACGAGCAGTACTTC. Its translation is CASSGQGVLDEQYF.